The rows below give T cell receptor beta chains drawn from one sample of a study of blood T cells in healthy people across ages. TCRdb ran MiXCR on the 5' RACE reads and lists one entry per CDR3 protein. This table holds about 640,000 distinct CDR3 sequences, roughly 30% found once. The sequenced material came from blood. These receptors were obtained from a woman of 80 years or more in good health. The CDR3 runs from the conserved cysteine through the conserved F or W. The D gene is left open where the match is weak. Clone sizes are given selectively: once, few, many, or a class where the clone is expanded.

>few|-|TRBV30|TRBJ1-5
CAWSPTPGQPQHF
TGTGCCTGGAGTCCGACGCCAGGCCAGCCCCAGCATTTT
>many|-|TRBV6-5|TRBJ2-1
CASSYGGHEQFF
TGTGCCAGCAGTTACGGGGGACATGAGCAGTTCTTC
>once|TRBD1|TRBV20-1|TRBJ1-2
CSAPPRDRVHGYTF
TGCAGTGCTCCTCCGCGGGACAGGGTACATGGCTACACCTTC
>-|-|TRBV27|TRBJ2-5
CASRSGPLHEQYF
TGTGCCAGCAGGTCCGGGCCCCTTCATGAGCAGTACTTC
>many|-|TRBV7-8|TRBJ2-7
CASSLAQGPSYEQYF
TGTGCCAGCAGCTTAGCGCAGGGTCCCTCCTACGAGCAGTACTTC
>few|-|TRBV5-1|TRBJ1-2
CASTWGGGDGYTF
TGCGCCAGCACCTGGGGCGGGGGTGATGGCTACACCTTC
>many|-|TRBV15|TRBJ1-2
CATSRAVNSYGYTF
TGTGCCACCAGCAGAGCGGTAAATTCCTATGGCTACACCTTC
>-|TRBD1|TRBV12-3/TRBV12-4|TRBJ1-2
CASSIPGQDLFNYGYTF
TGTGCCAGCAGCATACCGGGACAGGACCTTTTTAACTATGGCTACACCTTC
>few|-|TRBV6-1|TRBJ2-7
CASQPAAPLSSYEQYF
TGTGCCAGCCAGCCCGCCGCGCCCTTAAGCTCCTACGAGCAGTACTTC
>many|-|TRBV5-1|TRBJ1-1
CASSLAGGLLAEAFF
TGCGCCAGCAGCTTGGCCGGGGGCCTCCTTGCTGAAGCTTTCTTT
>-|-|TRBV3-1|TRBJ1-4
CASSQDMGLGEKLFF
TGTGCCAGCAGCCAAGATATGGGGCTAGGTGAAAAACTGTTTTTT
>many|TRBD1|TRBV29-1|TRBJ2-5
CSVLFGTGGETQYF
TGCAGCGTCCTTTTCGGGACAGGGGGAGAGACCCAGTACTTC
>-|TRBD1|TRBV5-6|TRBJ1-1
CASSSTGQGRGNTEAFF
TGTGCCAGCAGCTCTACGGGACAGGGCAGGGGGAACACTGAAGCTTTCTTT
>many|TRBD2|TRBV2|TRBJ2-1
CASSELAGYNEQFF
TGTGCCAGCAGTGAACTAGCGGGTTACAATGAGCAGTTCTTC
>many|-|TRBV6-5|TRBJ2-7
CASRNEIYEQYF
TGTGCCAGCAGGAACGAAATCTACGAGCAGTACTTC
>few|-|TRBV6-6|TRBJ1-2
CASSYGQLYGYTF
TGTGCCAGCAGTTACGGACAGCTCTATGGCTACACCTTC
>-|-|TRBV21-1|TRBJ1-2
CASSKAGWDGYTF
TGTGCCAGCAGCAAAGCAGGGTGGGATGGCTACACCTTC
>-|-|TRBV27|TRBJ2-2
CASSFRSEAFSNTGELFF
TGTGCCAGCAGTTTTAGGTCAGAAGCCTTTTCCAACACCGGGGAGCTGTTTTTT
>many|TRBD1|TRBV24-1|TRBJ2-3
CATSDPNRDRGSTDTQYF
TGTGCCACCAGTGATCCTAACCGGGACAGGGGCAGCACAGATACGCAGTATTTT
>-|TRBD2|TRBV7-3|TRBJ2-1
CASCAVPGGLNNEQFF
TGTGCCAGCTGCGCGGTCCCGGGGGGGCTAAATAATGAGCAGTTCTTC
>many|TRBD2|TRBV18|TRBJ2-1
CASSPRGGPDEQFF
TGTGCCAGCTCACCTCGGGGGGGACCGGATGAGCAGTTCTTC
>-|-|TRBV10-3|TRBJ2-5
CAISVLRSQETQYF
TGTGCCATCAGTGTCTTGCGCAGCCAAGAGACCCAGTACTTC
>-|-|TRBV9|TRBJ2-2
CASSVGGRVERGELFF
TGTGCCAGCAGCGTAGGGGGAAGAGTAGAGCGCGGGGAGCTGTTTTTT
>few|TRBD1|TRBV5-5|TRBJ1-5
CASSLDTGGDQPQHF
TGTGCCAGCAGCTTGGACACAGGGGGGGATCAGCCCCAGCATTTT
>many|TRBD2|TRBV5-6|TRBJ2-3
CASSFVGLARTDTQYF
TGTGCCAGCAGCTTCGTGGGACTAGCCCGCACAGATACGCAGTATTTT
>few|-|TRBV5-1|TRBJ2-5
CASSPGVGDEQYF
TGCGCCAGCAGCCCCGGGGTGGGGGATGAGCAGTACTTC
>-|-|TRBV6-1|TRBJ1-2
CASSDGRARDGYTF
TGTGCCAGCAGTGACGGCAGGGCTCGGGATGGCTACACCTTC
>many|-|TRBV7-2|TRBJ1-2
CASSAGTGKVFGYTF
TGTGCCAGCAGCGCAGGAACAGGGAAGGTTTTCGGCTACACCTTC
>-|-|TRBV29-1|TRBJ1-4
CSADPGSGEKLFF
TGCAGCGCTGATCCCGGGTCGGGTGAAAAACTGTTTTTT
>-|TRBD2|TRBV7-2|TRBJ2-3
CASSQAGGLSTDTQYF
TGTGCCAGCAGCCAAGCGGGGGGCCTTAGCACAGATACGCAGTATTTT
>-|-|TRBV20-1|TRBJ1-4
CSAGTWDGEKLFF
TGCAGTGCTGGTACTTGGGACGGTGAAAAACTGTTTTTT
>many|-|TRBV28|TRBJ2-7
CASSLRTGKQYF
TGTGCCAGCAGTCTTAGAACAGGAAAGCAGTACTTC
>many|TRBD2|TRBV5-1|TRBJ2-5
CASRLAGLETQYF
TGCGCCAGCAGGCTAGCGGGGTTAGAGACCCAGTACTTC
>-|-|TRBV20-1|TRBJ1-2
CSARDRTGSKYGYTF
TGCAGTGCTAGAGATCGAACGGGGAGCAAATATGGCTACACCTTC
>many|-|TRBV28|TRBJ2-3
CASGGAPSSTDTQYF
TGTGCCAGCGGCGGGGCCCCATCTAGCACAGATACGCAGTATTTT
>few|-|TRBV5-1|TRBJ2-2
CASSPGTVNTGELFF
TGCGCCAGCAGTCCCGGGACGGTGAACACCGGGGAGCTGTTTTTT
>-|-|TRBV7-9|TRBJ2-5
CASSTDSRGNEQYF
TGTGCCAGCAGCACCGATTCCCGGGGCAATGAGCAGTACTTC
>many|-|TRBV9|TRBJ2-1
CASKEQGGGWGEQFF
TGTGCCAGCAAGGAACAGGGGGGGGGCTGGGGTGAGCAGTTCTTC
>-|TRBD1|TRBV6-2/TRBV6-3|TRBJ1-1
CASSTRRDSRLNTEAFF
TGTGCCAGCAGTACCCGCCGGGACAGCCGACTAAACACTGAAGCTTTCTTT
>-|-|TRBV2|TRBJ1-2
CASSERAANYGYTF
TGTGCCAGCAGTGAAAGGGCGGCGAACTATGGCTACACCTTC
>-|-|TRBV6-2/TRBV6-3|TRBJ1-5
CASSYSGQLGNQPQHF
TGTGCCAGCAGTTACAGTGGACAGCTGGGCAATCAGCCCCAGCATTTT
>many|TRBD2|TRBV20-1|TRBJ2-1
CSARDAGLAGAHNEQFF
TGCAGTGCTAGAGATGCGGGTCTAGCGGGGGCCCACAATGAGCAGTTCTTC
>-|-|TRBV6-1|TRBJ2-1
CASRDDRLSSYNEQVF
TGTGCCAGCAGAGACGACAGGCTAAGCTCCTACAATGAGCAGGTCTTC
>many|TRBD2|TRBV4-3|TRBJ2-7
CASSQGEGFGGGEQYF
TGCGCCAGCAGCCAAGGGGAGGGTTTTGGGGGAGGCGAGCAGTACTTC